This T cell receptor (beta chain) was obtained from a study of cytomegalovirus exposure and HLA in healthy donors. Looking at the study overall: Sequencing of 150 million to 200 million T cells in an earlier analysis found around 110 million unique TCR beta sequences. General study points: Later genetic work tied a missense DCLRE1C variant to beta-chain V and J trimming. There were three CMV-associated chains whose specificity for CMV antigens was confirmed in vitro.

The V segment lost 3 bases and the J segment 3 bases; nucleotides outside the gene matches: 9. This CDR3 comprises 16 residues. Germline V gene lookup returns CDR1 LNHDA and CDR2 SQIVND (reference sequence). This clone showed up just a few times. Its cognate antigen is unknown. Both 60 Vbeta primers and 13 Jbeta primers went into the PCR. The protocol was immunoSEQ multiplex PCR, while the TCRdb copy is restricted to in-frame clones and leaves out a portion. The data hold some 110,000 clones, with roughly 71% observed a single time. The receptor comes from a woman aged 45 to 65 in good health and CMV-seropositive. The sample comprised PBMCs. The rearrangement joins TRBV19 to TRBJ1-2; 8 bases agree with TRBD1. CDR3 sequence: CASSIVWDRPDYGYTF. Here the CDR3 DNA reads TGTGCCAGTAGTATCGTCTGGGACAGGCCGGACTATGGCTACACCTTC.